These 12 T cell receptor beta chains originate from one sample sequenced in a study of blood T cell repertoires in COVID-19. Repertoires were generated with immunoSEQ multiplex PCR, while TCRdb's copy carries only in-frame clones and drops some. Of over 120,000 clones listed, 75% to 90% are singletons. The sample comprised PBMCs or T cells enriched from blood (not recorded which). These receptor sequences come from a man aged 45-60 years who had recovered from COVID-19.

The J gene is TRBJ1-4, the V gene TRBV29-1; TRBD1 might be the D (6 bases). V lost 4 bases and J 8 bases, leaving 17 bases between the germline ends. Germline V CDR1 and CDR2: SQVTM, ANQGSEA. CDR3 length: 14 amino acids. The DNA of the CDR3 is TGCAGCGTTGGAGGGGTCAGGGGAGAGGAAAAACTGTTTTTT. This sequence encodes CSVGGVRGEEKLFF.

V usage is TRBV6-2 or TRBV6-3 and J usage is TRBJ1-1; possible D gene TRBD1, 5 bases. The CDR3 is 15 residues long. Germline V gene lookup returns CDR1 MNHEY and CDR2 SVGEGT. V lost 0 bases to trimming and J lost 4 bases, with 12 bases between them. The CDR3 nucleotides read TGTGCCAGCAGTTACTCCCTGGGGGAGGGCACTGAAGCTTTCTTT. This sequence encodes CASSYSLGEGTEAFF.

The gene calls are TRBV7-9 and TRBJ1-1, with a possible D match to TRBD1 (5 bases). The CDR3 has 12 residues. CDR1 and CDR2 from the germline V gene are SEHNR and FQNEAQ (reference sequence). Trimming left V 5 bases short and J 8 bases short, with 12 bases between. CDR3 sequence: CASSGGNREAFF. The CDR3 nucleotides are TGTGCCAGCAGCGGAGGGAACAGGGAAGCTTTCTTT. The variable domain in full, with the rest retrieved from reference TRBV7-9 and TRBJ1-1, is DTGVSQNPRHKITKRGQNVTFRCDPISEHNRLYWYRQTLGQGPEFLTYFQNEAQLEKSRLLSDRFSAERPKGSFSTLEIQRTEQGDSAMYLCASSGGNREAFFGQGTRLTVV.

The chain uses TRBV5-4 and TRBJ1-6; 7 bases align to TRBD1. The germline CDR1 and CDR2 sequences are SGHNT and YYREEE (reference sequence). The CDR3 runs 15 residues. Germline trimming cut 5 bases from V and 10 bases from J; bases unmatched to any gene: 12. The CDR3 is CASRPDDRAKSPLHF. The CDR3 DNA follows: TGTGCCAGCAGACCGGACGACAGGGCTAAATCACCCCTCCACTTT.

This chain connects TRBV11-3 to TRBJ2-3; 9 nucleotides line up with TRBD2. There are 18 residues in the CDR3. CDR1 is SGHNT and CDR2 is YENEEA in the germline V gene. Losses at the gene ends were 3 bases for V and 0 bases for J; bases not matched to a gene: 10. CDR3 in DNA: TGTGCCAGCAGCTTTGGCCTAGGCACTAGCGGGAGCACAGATACGCAGTATTTT. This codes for CASSFGLGTSGSTDTQYF.

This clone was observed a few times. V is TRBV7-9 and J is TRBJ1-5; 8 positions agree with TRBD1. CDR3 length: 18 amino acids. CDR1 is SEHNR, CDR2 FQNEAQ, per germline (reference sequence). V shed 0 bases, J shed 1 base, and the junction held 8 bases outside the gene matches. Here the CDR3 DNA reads TGTGCCAGCAGCTTAGCGGTCGGGACAGGCAGGAGCAATCAGCCCCAGCATTTT. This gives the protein CASSLAVGTGRSNQPQHF.

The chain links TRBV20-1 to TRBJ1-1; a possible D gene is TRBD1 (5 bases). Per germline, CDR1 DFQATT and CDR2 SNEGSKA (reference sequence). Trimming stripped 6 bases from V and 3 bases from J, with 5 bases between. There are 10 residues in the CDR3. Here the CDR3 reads CSARDTEAFF. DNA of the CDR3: TGCAGTGCCAGGGACACTGAAGCTTTCTTT.

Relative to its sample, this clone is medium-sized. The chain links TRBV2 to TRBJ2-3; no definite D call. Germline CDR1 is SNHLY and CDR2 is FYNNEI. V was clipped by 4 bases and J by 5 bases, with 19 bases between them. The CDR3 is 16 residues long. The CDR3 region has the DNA TGTGCCAGCAGTGCTGGCCAGGATCGGTTGAAAGATACGCAGTATTTT. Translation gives CASSAGQDRLKDTQYF.

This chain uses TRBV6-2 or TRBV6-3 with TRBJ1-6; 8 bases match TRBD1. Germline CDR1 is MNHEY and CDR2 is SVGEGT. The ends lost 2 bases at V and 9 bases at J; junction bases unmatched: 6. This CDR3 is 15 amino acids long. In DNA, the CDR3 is TGTGCCAGCAGTTACCGACAGGGGACAGTTTCACCCCTCCACTTT. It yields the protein CASSYRQGTVSPLHF.

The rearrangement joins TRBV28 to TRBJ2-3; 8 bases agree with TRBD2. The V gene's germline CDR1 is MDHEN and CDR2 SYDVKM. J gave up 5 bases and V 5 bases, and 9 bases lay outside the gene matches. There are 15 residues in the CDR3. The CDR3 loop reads CASSPTGTSLDTQYF. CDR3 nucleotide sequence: TGTGCCAGCAGTCCCACCGGGACTAGTCTAGATACGCAGTATTTT.

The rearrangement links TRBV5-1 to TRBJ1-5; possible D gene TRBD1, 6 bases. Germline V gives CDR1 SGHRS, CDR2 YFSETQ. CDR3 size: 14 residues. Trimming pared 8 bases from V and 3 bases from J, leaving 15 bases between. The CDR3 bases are TGCGCCAGGCCCTTTCCAGGGGCCAATCAGCCCCAGCATTTT. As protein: CARPFPGANQPQHF.

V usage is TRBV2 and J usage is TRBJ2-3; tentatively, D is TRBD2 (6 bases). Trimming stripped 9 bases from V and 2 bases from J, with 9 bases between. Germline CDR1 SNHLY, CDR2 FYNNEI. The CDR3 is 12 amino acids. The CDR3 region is CARGDSTDTQYF. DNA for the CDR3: TGTGCCAGAGGGGACTCCACAGATACGCAGTATTTT.